This record concerns one T cell receptor (beta chain) sequence. How the authors handled the data: How many nucleated cells were present was estimated from reference gene primer amplification. Clones were read by immunoSEQ multiplex PCR, and TCRdb kept only the in-frame ones, dropping some. D and trimming were read from the DNA, whereas the V and J calls and clone size are those reported in that table. The table records some 96,000 clones, about 85% of them present only once. V dropped 8 bases and J dropped 4 bases, with 17 bases sitting between them. The CDR3 runs 14 residues. Germline CDR1 reads LNHDA; CDR2 reads SQIVND (reference sequence). The source of the sample is a study of blood T cell repertoires in COVID-19. Study overall: Samples of COVID-19 (acute and convalescent) were obtained from the United States, Italy and Spain. From T cells, B-cell-depleted T cells, or PBMCs came the material, which was cDNA or gDNA.

The specimen was peripheral blood. The chain links TRBV19 to TRBJ1-1, with D possibly TRBD1 on 5 matching bases. This TCR derives from a human donor in a cohort sampled during active COVID-19. The CDR3 region is CASGKSRGFTEAFF. CDR3 bases: TGTGCCAGTGGAAAGTCCCGGGGGTTCACTGAAGCTTTCTTT.